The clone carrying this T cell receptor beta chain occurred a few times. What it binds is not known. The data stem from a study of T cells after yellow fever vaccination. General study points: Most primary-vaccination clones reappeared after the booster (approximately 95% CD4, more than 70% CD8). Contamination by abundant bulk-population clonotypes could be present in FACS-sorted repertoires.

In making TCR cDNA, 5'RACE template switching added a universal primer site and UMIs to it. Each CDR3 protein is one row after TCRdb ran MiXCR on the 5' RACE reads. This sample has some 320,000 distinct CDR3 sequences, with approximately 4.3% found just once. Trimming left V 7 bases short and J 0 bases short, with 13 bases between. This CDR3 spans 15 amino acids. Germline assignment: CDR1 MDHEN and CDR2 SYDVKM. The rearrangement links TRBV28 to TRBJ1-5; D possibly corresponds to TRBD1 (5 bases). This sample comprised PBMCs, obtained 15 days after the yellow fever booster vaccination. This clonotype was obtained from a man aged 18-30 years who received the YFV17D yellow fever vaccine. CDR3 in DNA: TGTGCCAGCAATCTTGGGGGGAATAGCAATCAGCCCCAGCATTTT. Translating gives CASNLGGNSNQPQHF.